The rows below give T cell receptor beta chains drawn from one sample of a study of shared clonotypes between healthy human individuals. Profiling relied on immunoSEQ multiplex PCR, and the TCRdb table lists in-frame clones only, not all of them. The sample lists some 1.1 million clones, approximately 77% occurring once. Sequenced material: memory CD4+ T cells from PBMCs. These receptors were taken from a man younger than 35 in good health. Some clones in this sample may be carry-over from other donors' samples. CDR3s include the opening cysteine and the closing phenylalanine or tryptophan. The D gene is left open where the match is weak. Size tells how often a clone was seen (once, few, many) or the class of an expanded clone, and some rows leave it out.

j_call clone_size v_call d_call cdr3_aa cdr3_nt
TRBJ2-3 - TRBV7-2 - CASSFQPYDTQYF TGTGCCAGCAGCTTTCAGCCATATGATACGCAGTATTTT
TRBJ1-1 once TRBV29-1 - CSVEGSRQGRVNTEAFF TGCAGCGTTGAAGGAAGTAGGCAGGGAAGGGTGAACACTGAAGCTTTCTTT
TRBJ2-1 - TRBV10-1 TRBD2 CASSAGTSGYSYNEQFF TGCGCCAGCAGCGCCGGGACTAGCGGTTACTCCTACAATGAGCAGTTCTTC
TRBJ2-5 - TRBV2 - CASSESNRPRETQYF TGTGCCAGCAGTGAGAGTAACAGGCCTCGAGAGACCCAGTACTTC
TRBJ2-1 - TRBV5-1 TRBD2 CASSSAGTSGSVSYNEQFF TGCGCCAGCAGTTCTGCCGGGACTAGCGGGAGTGTGTCCTACAATGAGCAGTTCTTC
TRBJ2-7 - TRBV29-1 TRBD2 CSVLAGLLYEQYF TGCAGCGTGCTAGCGGGCCTCCTTTACGAGCAGTACTTC
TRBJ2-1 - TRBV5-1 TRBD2 CASSKTAGTSGKGSYNEQFF TGCGCCAGCAGCAAAACAGCCGGGACTAGCGGGAAGGGGTCCTACAATGAGCAGTTCTTC
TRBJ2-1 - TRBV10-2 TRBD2 CASNPGSGNNNEQFF TGCGCCAGCAACCCGGGGAGCGGGAACAACAATGAGCAGTTCTTC
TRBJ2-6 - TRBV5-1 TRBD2 CASSSYIAGGPGANVLTF TGCGCCAGCAGCTCGTATATAGCGGGAGGCCCTGGGGCCAACGTCCTGACTTTC
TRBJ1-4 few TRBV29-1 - CSVGQGEKLFF TGCAGCGTCGGACAAGGTGAAAAACTGTTTTTT
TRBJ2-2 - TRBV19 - CASSKGFKAGELFF TGTGCCAGTAGTAAAGGGTTCAAGGCCGGGGAGCTGTTTTTT
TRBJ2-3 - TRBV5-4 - CASTYGGTDTQYF TGTGCCAGCACCTACGGAGGCACAGATACGCAGTATTTT
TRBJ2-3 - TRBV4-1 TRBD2 CASSAKTSGTAADTQYF TGCGCCAGCAGCGCGAAGACTAGCGGGACGGCGGCAGATACGCAGTATTTT
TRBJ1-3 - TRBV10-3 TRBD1 CASLRDRGENTIYF TGTGCCTCTCTGAGGGACAGGGGAGAAAACACCATATATTTT
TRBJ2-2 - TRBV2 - CASRVGLPVGELFF TGTGCCAGCAGAGTTGGACTACCCGTAGGGGAGCTGTTTTTT
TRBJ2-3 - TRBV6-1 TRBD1 CASSEQRTGPDTQYF TGTGCCAGCAGTGAACAAAGGACAGGGCCAGATACGCAGTATTTT
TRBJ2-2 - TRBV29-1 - CSVGTPADTGELFF TGCAGCGTTGGGACCCCCGCGGACACCGGGGAGCTGTTTTTT
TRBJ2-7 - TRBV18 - CASSPADGNSYEQYF TGTGCCAGCTCACCGGCGGACGGGAATTCCTACGAGCAGTACTTC
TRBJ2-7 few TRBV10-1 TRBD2 CASSGREYSEQYF TGCGCCAGCAGTGGGCGGGAGTACTCTGAGCAGTACTTC
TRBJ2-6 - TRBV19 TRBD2 CASRPREGRSGANVLTF TGTGCCAGTAGACCTAGGGAGGGCCGCTCTGGGGCCAACGTCCTGACTTTC
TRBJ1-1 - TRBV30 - CAGRTTLNTEAFF TGTGCCGGACGGACGACCCTGAACACTGAAGCTTTCTTT
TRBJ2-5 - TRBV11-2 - CASSRDRETQYF TGTGCCAGCAGCAGGGATCGGGAGACCCAGTACTTC
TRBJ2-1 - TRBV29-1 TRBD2 CSVGLTSGGGSKQFF TGCAGCGTTGGTCTGACTAGCGGGGGGGGATCGAAGCAGTTCTTC
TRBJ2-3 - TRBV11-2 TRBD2 CASRPIAGALTDTQYF TGTGCCAGCAGGCCAATAGCGGGGGCCCTCACAGATACGCAGTATTTT
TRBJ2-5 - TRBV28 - CATKQGWYQETQYF TGTGCCACCAAACAGGGATGGTACCAAGAGACCCAGTACTTC
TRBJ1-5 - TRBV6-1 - CASTWGQFSNQPQHF TGTGCCAGCACCTGGGGCCAATTCAGCAATCAGCCCCAGCATTTT
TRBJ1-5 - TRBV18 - CASSPRPGGNQPQHF TGTGCCAGCTCACCACGACCCGGAGGGAATCAGCCCCAGCATTTT
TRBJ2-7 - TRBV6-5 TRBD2 CASSRERERQYEQYF TGTGCCAGCAGTAGAGAGCGGGAGAGGCAATACGAGCAGTACTTC
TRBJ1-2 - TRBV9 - CASSSRSGADGYTF TGTGCCAGCAGCTCCCGTTCGGGGGCGGATGGCTACACCTTC
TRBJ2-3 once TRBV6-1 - CASSDRDFTDTQYF TGTGCCAGCAGTGACCGGGACTTCACAGATACGCAGTATTTT
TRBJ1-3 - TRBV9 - CASSLSGNTIYF TGTGCCAGCAGTCTCTCTGGAAACACCATATATTTT
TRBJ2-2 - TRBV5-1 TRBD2 CASSPTTSFVGELFF TGCGCCAGCAGCCCAACGACTAGCTTTGTCGGGGAGCTGTTTTTT
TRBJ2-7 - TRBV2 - CASSEQGTTYEQYF TGTGCCAGCAGTGAACAGGGGACGACCTACGAGCAGTACTTC
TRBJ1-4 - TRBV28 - CASSLDPSDEKLFF TGTGCCAGCAGTTTAGACCCGTCAGATGAAAAACTGTTTTTT
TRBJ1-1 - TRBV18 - CASSPGENTEAFF TGTGCCAGCTCACCAGGGGAGAACACTGAAGCTTTCTTT
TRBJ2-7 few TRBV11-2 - CASSEPLGRLGNEQYF TGTGCCAGCAGCGAGCCCCTTGGGCGACTGGGGAACGAGCAGTACTTC
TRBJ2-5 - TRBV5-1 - CASSLQGPQETQYF TGCGCCAGCAGCTTGCAGGGTCCCCAAGAGACCCAGTACTTC
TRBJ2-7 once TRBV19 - CASSIVAGTKISYEQYF TGTGCCAGTAGTATAGTAGCCGGTACCAAAATTTCCTACGAGCAGTACTTC
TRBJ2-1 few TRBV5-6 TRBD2 CASSLGLAVYNEQFF TGTGCCAGCAGCCTGGGACTAGCAGTTTACAATGAGCAGTTCTTC
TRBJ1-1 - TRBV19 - CASSWSIRGGRTEAFF TGTGCCAGTAGTTGGTCGATTCGGGGAGGAAGGACTGAAGCTTTCTTT
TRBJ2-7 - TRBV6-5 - CASSYRREPSYEQYF TGTGCCAGCAGTTACCGGAGGGAACCCTCCTACGAGCAGTACTTC
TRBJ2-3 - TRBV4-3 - CASSLGNRRTTDTQYF TGCGCCAGCAGCTTGGGGAACAGGCGCACCACAGATACGCAGTATTTT
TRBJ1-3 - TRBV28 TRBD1 CASSAPGQGRLGNTIYF TGTGCCAGCAGTGCCCCGGGACAGGGACGACTTGGAAACACCATATATTTT
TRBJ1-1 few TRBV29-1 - CSAYRNTEAFF TGCAGCGCTTACAGGAACACTGAAGCTTTCTTT
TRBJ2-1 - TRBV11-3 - CASSLGLAAYNEQFF TGTGCCAGCAGCTTAGGGCTAGCCGCCTACAATGAGCAGTTCTTC
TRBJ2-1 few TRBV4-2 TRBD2 CASSQSPGTSHEQFF TGTGCCAGCAGCCAATCCCCCGGGACTAGCCATGAGCAGTTCTTC
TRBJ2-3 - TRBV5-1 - CASSLEGRGTDTQYF TGCGCCAGCAGCTTGGAGGGACGGGGCACAGATACGCAGTATTTT
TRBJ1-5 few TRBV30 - CAWSVESWSQPQHF TGTGCCTGGAGTGTTGAGTCGTGGAGTCAGCCCCAGCATTTT
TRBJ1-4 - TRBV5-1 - CASSLAGGSNEKLFF TGCGCCAGCAGCTTGGCCGGGGGTTCAAATGAAAAACTGTTTTTT
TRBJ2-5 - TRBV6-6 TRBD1 CASSPIPGQGKETQYF TGTGCCAGCAGCCCCATCCCGGGACAGGGGAAAGAGACCCAGTACTTC
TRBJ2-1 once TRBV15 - CATSRLRELNNEQFF TGTGCCACCAGCAGACTTAGAGAACTGAACAATGAGCAGTTCTTC
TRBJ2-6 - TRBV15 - CATSRAGTLSGANVLTF TGTGCCACCAGCAGAGCCGGGACGCTCTCTGGGGCCAACGTCCTGACTTTC